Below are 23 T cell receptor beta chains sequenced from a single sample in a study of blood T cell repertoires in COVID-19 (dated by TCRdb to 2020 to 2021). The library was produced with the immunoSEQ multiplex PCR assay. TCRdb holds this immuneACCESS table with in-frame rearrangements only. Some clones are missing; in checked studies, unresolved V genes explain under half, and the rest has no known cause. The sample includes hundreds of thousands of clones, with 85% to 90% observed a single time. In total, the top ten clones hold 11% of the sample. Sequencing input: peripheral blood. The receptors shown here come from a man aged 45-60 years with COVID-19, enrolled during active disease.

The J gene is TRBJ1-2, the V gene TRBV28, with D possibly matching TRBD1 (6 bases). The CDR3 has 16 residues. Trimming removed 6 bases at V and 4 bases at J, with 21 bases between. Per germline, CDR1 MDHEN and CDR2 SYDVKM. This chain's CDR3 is CASRSLEGGNAYGYTF. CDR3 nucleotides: TGTGCCAGCAGGTCTCTTGAAGGGGGTAATGCCTATGGCTACACCTTC.

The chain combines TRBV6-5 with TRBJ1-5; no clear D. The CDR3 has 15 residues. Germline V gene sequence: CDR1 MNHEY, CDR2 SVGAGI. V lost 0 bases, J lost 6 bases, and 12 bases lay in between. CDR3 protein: CASSYSWESGQPQHF. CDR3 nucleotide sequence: TGTGCCAGCAGTTACTCGTGGGAGAGCGGTCAGCCCCAGCATTTT.

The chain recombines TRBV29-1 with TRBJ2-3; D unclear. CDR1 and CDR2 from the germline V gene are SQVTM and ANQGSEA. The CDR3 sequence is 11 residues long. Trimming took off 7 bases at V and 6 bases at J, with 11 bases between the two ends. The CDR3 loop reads CSAATRDTQYF. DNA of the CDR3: TGCAGCGCTGCGACCAGGGATACGCAGTATTTT.

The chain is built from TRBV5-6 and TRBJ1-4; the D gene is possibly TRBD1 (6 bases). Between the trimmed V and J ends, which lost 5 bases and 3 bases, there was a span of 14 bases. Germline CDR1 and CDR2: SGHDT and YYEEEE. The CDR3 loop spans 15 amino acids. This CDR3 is CASSSTGSANEKLFF. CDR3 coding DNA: TGTGCCAGCAGTTCCACAGGGTCTGCTAATGAAAAACTGTTTTTT.

The chain's CDR3 is CASSLTGGAEQFF. The CDR3 coding sequence is TGTGCCAGCAGTTTGACAGGGGGAGCTGAGCAGTTCTTC. V is TRBV5-6 and J is TRBJ2-1, with 9 nucleotides matching TRBD1. V was pared by 5 bases and J by 9 bases, with 6 bases of the junction left unmatched. Germline V CDR1 and CDR2: SGHDT, YYEEEE. This CDR3 spans 13 amino acids.

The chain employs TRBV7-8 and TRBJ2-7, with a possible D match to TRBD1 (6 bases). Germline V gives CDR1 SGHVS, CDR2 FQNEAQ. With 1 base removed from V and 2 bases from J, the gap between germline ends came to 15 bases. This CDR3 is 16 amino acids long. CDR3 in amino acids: CASSLDIEQGPYEQYF. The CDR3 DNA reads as TGTGCCAGCAGCTTAGACATAGAACAGGGTCCCTACGAGCAGTACTTC. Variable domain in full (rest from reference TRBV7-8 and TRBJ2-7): GAGVSQSPRYKVAKRGQDVALRCDPISGHVSLFWYQQALGQGPEFLTYFQNEAQLDKSGLPSDRFFAERPEGSVSTLKIQRTQQEDSAVYLCASSLDIEQGPYEQYFGPGTRLTVT.

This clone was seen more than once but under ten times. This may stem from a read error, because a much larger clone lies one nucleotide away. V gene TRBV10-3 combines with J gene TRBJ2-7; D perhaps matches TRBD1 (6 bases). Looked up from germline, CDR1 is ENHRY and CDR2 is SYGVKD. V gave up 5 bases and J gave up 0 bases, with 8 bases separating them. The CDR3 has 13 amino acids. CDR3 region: CAISPDSSYEQYF. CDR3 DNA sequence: TGTGCCATCAGTCCGGACAGCTCCTACGAGCAGTACTTC.

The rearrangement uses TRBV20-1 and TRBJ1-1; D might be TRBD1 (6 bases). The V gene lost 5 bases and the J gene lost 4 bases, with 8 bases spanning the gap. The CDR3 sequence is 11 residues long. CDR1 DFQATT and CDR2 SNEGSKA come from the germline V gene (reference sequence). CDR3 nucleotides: TGCAGTGCTCCCAGGGGCACTGAAGCTTTCTTT. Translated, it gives CSAPRGTEAFF.

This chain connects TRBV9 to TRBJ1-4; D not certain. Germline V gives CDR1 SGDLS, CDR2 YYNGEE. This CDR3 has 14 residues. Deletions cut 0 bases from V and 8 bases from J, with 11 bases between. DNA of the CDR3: TGTGCCAGCAGCGTAGGAGGAATAGAAGAAAAACTGTTTTTT. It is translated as CASSVGGIEEKLFF.

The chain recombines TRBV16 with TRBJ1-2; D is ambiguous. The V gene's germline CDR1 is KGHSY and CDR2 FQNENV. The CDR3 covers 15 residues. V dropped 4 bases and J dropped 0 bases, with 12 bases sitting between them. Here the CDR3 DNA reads TGTGCCAGCAGCCCCGCAGCGCTTTCTAACTATGGCTACACCTTC. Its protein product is CASSPAALSNYGYTF.

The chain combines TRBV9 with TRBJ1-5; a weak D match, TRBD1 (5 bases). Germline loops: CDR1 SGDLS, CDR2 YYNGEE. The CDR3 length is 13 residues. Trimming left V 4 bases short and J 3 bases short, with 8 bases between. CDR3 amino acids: CASSQGLNQPQHF. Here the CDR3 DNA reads TGTGCCAGCAGCCAGGGTCTCAATCAGCCCCAGCATTTT.

CDR3 in DNA: TGTGCCAGCAGCCGGGGGAGGACAACCTGGGACGAGCAGTACTTC. It yields the protein CASSRGRTTWDEQYF. The V call is TRBV3-1 (or the pseudogene TRBV3-2), the J call TRBJ2-7; D might be TRBD2 (6 bases). The CDR3 runs 15 residues. V dropped 4 bases and J dropped 5 bases, with 18 bases sitting between them. Germline V gene data show CDR1 as LGHDT and CDR2 as YNNKEL (reference sequence).

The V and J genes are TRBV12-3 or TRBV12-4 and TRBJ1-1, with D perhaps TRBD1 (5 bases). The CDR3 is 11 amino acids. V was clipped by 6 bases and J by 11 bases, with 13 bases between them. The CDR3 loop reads CASRRDSRAFF. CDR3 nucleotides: TGTGCCAGCAGGCGGGACTCCCGGGCTTTCTTT.

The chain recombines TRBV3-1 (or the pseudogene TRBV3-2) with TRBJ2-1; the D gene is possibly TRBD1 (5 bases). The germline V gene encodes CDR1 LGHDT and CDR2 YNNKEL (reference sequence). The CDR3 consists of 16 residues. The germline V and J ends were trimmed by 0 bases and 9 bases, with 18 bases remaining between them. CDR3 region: CASSQDGLMGPSEQFF. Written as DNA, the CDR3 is TGTGCCAGCAGCCAAGATGGTTTGATGGGGCCCAGTGAGCAGTTCTTC.

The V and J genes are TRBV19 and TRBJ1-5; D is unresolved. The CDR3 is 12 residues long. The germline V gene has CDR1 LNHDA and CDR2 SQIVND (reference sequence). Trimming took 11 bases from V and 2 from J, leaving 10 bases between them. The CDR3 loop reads CAAAYGNQPQHF. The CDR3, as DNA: TGTGCCGCGGCCTACGGCAATCAGCCCCAGCATTTT.

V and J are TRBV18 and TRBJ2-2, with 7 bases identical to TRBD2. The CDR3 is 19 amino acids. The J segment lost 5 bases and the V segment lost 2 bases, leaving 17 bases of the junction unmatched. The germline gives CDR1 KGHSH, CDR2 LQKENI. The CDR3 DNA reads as TGTGCCAGCTCACCAATCAGGCAACTAGCGCAACCCTTGACCGGGGAGCTGTTTTTT. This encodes CASSPIRQLAQPLTGELFF.

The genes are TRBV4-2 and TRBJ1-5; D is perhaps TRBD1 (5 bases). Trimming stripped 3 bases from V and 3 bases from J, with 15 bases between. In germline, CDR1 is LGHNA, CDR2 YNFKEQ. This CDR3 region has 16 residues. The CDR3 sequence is CASSHTGGTNNQPQHF. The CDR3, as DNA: TGTGCCAGCAGCCACACCGGGGGAACTAACAATCAGCCCCAGCATTTT.

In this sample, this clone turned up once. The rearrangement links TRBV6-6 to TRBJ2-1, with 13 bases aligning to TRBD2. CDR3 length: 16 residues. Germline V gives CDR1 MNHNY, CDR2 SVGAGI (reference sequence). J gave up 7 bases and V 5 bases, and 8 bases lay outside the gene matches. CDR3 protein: CASSQHGTSGINEQFF. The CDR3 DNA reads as TGTGCCAGCAGTCAGCACGGGACTAGCGGGATAAATGAGCAGTTCTTC.

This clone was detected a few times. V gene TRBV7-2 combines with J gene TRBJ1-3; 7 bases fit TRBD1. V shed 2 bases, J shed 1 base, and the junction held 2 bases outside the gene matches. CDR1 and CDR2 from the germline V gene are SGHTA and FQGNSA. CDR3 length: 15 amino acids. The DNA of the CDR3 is TGTGCCAGCAGCTTATCACAGGGGTCTGGAAACACCATATATTTT. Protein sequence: CASSLSQGSGNTIYF.

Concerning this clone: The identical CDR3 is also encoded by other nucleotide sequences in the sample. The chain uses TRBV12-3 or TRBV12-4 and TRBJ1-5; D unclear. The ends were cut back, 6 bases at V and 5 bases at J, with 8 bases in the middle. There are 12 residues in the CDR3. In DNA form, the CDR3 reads TGTGCCAGCAGCCCAGGTTATCAGCCCCAGCATTTT. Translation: CASSPGYQPQHF.

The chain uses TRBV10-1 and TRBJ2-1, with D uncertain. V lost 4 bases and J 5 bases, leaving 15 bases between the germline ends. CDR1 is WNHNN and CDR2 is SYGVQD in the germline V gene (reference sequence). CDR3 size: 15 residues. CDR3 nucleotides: TGCGCCAGCAGTGGGTCTAGAACCCCTAACAATGAGCAGTTCTTC. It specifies CASSGSRTPNNEQFF.

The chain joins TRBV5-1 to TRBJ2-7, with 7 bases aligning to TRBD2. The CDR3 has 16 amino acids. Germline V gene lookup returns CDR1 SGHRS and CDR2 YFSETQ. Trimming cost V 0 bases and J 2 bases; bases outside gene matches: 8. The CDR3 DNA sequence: TGCGCCAGCAGCTTGGCCAGCGGGACGGAGGCCTACGAGCAGTACTTC. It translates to CASSLASGTEAYEQYF.

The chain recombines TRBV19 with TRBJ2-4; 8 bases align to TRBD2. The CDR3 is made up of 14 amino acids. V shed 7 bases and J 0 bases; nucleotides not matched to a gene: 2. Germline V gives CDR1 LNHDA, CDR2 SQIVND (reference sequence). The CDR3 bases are TGTGCCAGTACACGGGAGGGAGCCAAAAACATTCAGTACTTC. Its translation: CASTREGAKNIQYF.